This T cell receptor (beta chain) was found in a study of blood T cell repertoires in COVID-19. Across the study: Material from acute and convalescent COVID-19 was sourced from the United States, Italy and Spain. The cDNA or gDNA used as material had been derived from T cells, B-cell-depleted T cells, or PBMCs.

This CDR3 has 14 residues. The V end lost 0 bases, the J end lost 0 bases, and 3 bases lay between the germline ends. Germline V gene lookup returns CDR1 SGHRS and CDR2 YFSETQ. In the original workflow: Reference gene primer amplification yielded estimated nucleated cell counts. Data came from immunoSEQ multiplex PCR; TCRdb stores just in-frame clones and leaves some out. V, J and clone size are taken as reported in that table, and D and trimming were inferred from the DNA itself. Of 250,000 to 300,000 clones listed, almost 85% are singletons. The sample comprised peripheral blood. The clonotype was recovered from a man in his fifties with active or convalescent COVID-19. V is TRBV5-1 and J is TRBJ2-2, with D uncertain. Here the CDR3 reads CASSLDTNTGELFF. The CDR3 bases are TGCGCCAGCAGCTTGGACACGAACACCGGGGAGCTGTTTTTT.